This TCR beta chain was profiled in a study of T cell responses to AZD1222 COVID-19 vaccine. The data were produced by immunoSEQ multiplex PCR, yet TCRdb's version contains in-frame clones alone and is incomplete. Seen here are roughly 100,000 clones, 89% observed once, and the top ten hold roughly 20%. The CDR3 spans 16 residues. Trimming cost V 0 bases and J 8 bases, with 16 bases left between them. Germline assignment: CDR1 LGHDT and CDR2 YNNKEL (reference sequence). The sequence derives from an adult in good health. This specimen consisted of peripheral blood, obtained on day 0 of AZD1222 vaccination. The chain combines TRBV3-1 (or the pseudogene TRBV3-2) with TRBJ1-4; D unclear. The CDR3 bases are TGTGCCAGCAGCCAAGATTGGGGATTTTCATGGGAAAAACTGTTTTTT. It encodes CASSQDWGFSWEKLFF.